Each of the 29 T cell receptor delta chains below was sequenced from the same sample in a study of DNA immune sequencing with unique molecular identifiers. A 32-plex genomic DNA assay used primers for all 8 TRDV and 4 TRDJ genes. A 12-nucleotide UMI was added during approximately 3 barcoding PCR cycles before adapter PCR. TCRdb used CATT to re-call clones from the multiplex PCR reads. The data show thousands of delta-chain clones, roughly a fifth seen once. The sample comprised gamma-delta T cells from PBMCs. The receptors derive from a human donor in good health.

This clone qualifies as medium-sized. The sample has other DNA sequences that encode this CDR3 too. V and J are TRDV2 and TRDJ3, with 8 bases matching TRDD3. In germline, CDR1 is GEAIGNYY, CDR2 EKD. The CDR3 spans 20 residues. Trimming removed 3 bases from V and 3 bases from J; junction bases left unmatched: 15. CDR3 in DNA: TGTGCCTGTGACCTCGCTGGAGGGGATACCCAGGTCTGGGACACCCGACAGATGTTTTTC. Translation gives CACDLAGGDTQVWDTRQMFF.

On this clone: This likely came from a read error, as a far larger clone is one base away. The same CDR3 also results from other DNA sequences found in this sample. This CDR3 is CALGELKHPHWGIQGPLQVDKLIF. The CDR3 nucleotides read TGTGCTCTTGGGGAACTGAAGCACCCTCACTGGGGAATACAGGGTCCGCTACAGGTCGATAAACTCATCTTT. The chain employs TRDV1 and TRDJ1; 7 positions agree with TRDD3. The CDR3 consists of 24 residues. Germline assignment: CDR1 TSWWSYY and CDR2 QGS. With V trimmed by 0 bases and J by 4 bases, 32 bases remained unmatched.

This chain joins TRAV29/DV5 and TRDJ1; tentatively, D is TRDD3 (6 bases). The CDR3 contains 18 residues. Germline lookup yields CDR1 NSMFDY and CDR2 ISSIKDK. V was pared by 6 bases and J by 0 bases, with 27 bases between. The CDR3 DNA reads as TGTGCAGAAGCGTTTTCTAGGTGGGGGCCGACAGACACCGATAAACTCATCTTT. Residues: CAEAFSRWGPTDTDKLIF.

The chain has TRDV1 and TRDJ1; 13 bases match TRDD3. Germline CDR1 and CDR2: TSWWSYY and QGS. The V gene end was trimmed by 9 bases and the J gene end by 0 bases; junction bases not matched to a gene: 25. The CDR3 consists of 22 residues. The CDR3 DNA reads TGTGCTCTCCCAACTGGGGGATACGCATCTTTTCCCGATCTCTTTTACACCGATAAACTCATCTTT. Amino acid sequence: CALPTGGYASFPDLFYTDKLIF.

The gene calls are TRDV2 and TRDJ3; tentatively, D is TRDD3 (6 bases). The length of the CDR3 is 19 residues. V was trimmed by 0 bases and J by 0 bases, leaving 14 bases between them. Germline V CDR1 and CDR2: GEAIGNYY, EKD. In DNA form, the CDR3 reads TGTGCCTGTGACACCGTGGGTGGGGGCAGCTCCTGGGACACCCGACAGATGTTTTTC. Encoded protein: CACDTVGGGSSWDTRQMFF.

On this clone: The translation of this DNA and the TCRdb protein of a much larger clone differ at residue 5, probably owing to a read error; the protein shown here is translated from the DNA. The chain is built from TRDV1 and TRDJ1, with 8 bases fitting TRDD3. The V gene's germline CDR1 is TSWWSYY and CDR2 QGS. V lost 4 bases to trimming and J lost 0 bases; unmatched junction nucleotides: 16. CDR3 size: 19 residues. The CDR3 DNA follows: TGTGCTCTTGGGGTCTTCTACTACGACTGGGGGTTATACACCGATAAACTCATCTTT. Its translation is CALGVFYYDWGLYTDKLIF.

Regarding this clone: TCRdb's listed protein matches a much larger clone and diverges from this DNA's translation at residue 13, likely through a read error; the protein shown comes from the DNA. This chain connects TRDV1 to TRDJ1, with 10 bases identical to TRDD3. Per the germline V gene, CDR1 is TSWWSYY and CDR2 is QGS. This CDR3 region has 24 residues. The ends lost 0 bases at V and 4 bases at J; junction bases unmatched: 29. CDR3 region: CALGELKHPHWGMQGPLQVDKLIF. CDR3 coding DNA: TGTGCTCTTGGGGAACTGAAGCACCCTCACTGGGGGATGCAGGGTCCGCTACAGGTCGATAAACTCATCTTT.

This clone was seen a few times. The rearrangement joins TRDV2 to TRDJ1; D is uncertain. The CDR3 is made up of 16 amino acids. Germline V gives CDR1 GEAIGNYY, CDR2 EKD. Trimming pared 3 bases from V and 0 bases from J, leaving 16 bases between. The CDR3 here is CACDPIGPGYTDKLIF. CDR3 nucleotides: TGTGCCTGTGACCCTATCGGGCCCGGGTACACCGATAAACTCATCTTT.

Judged by abundance, this clone is medium-sized (0.01 to 0.1%). The V gene is TRDV2, the J gene TRDJ3, with 12 bases lining up with TRDD3. CDR3 size: 21 residues. With 1 base clipped from V and 0 bases from J, the junction kept 9 bases outside the gene matches. CDR1 and CDR2 (germline): GEAIGNYY, EKD. The DNA of the CDR3 is TGTGCCTGTGACACAGTACTGGGGGATACCCCGAGCTCCTGGGACACCCGACAGATGTTTTTC. It is translated as CACDTVLGDTPSSWDTRQMFF.

The chain joins TRAV29/DV5 to TRDJ1; 11 nucleotides agree with TRDD3. Trimming cost V 2 bases and J 4 bases; bases outside gene matches: 31. The CDR3 runs 23 residues. Germline assignment: CDR1 NSMFDY and CDR2 ISSIKDK. This chain's CDR3 is CAASRPSYLCLPGGYTARDKLIF. CDR3 sequence (DNA): TGTGCAGCAAGTCGGCCTTCCTACTTGTGCCTCCCTGGGGGATACACCGCCCGCGATAAACTCATCTTT. The full variable domain, with the rest looked up from reference TRAV29/DV5 and TRDJ1, is DQQVKQNSPSLSVQEGRISILNCDYTNSMFDYFLWYKKYPAEGPTFLISISSIKDKNEDGRFTVFLNKSAKHLSLHIVPSQPGDSAVYFCAASRPSYLCLPGGYTARDKLIFGKGTRVTVEP.

By share, this clone ranks as medium-sized (0.01 to 0.1%). The genes are TRDV2 and TRDJ1; a possible D gene is TRDD3 (5 bases). The CDR3 has 20 amino acids. Per germline, CDR1 GEAIGNYY and CDR2 EKD. V was pared by 4 bases and J by 0 bases, with 29 bases between. This chain's CDR3 is CACEKLWEYDPGPYTDKLIF. In DNA, the CDR3 is TGTGCCTGTGAGAAACTCTGGGAATATGACCCCGGCCCGTACACCGATAAACTCATCTTT.

In its sample, this clone is medium-sized. The rearrangement joins TRDV2 to TRDJ1; D is possibly TRDD3 (6 bases). Trimming stripped 6 bases from V and 3 bases from J, with 19 bases between. From germline, CDR1 is GEAIGNYY and CDR2 EKD. The CDR3 is 15 residues long. The CDR3 protein is CACHRLGKDADKLIF. The CDR3 nucleotides are TGTGCCTGTCACCGGCTGGGGAAGGACGCCGATAAACTCATCTTT.

By share, this clone counts as medium-sized. The gene calls are TRDV1 and TRDJ1; weak D call: TRDD3 (5 bases). CDR3 size: 15 residues. Looked up from germline, CDR1 is TSWWSYY and CDR2 is QGS. V was clipped by 4 bases and J by 0 bases, with 12 bases between them. CDR3 residues: CALGGGFTYTDKLIF. The CDR3 DNA is TGTGCTCTTGGGGGGGGGTTCACGTACACCGATAAACTCATCTTT.

As regards this clone: The protein TCRdb lists belongs to a much larger clone and differs from this DNA's translation at residue 10, which points to a read error; the protein shown is made from the DNA. The same CDR3 also results from other DNA sequences found in this sample. The V call is TRDV2, the J call TRDJ1, with 10 bases lining up with TRDD3. The length of the CDR3 is 19 residues. CDR1 is GEAIGNYY and CDR2 is EKD in the germline V gene. The CDR3 bases are TGTGCCTGTGACACCTATGGGGGATACATGGGCCTTGCGACCGATAAACTAATCTTT. Translation gives CACDTYGGYMGLATDKLIF.

The rearrangement links TRAV29/DV5 to TRDJ1; 8 bases line up with TRDD3. The CDR3 sequence is 17 residues long. V lost 2 bases, J lost 6 bases, and 18 bases stayed unmatched. Germline V lookup: CDR1 NSMFDY, CDR2 ISSIKDK. As DNA, the CDR3 is TGTGCAGCAAGGGGTAAAGCTGGGGGACAGTCAACCTATAAACTCATCTTT. Protein sequence: CAARGKAGGQSTYKLIF.

The chain joins TRDV2 to TRDJ1; D perhaps matches TRDD3 (5 bases). This CDR3 is 15 amino acids long. Deletions cut 3 bases from V and 3 bases from J, with 16 bases between. CDR1 is GEAIGNYY and CDR2 is EKD in the germline V gene. The CDR3 loop reads CACDAVERGSDKLIF. As DNA, the CDR3 is TGTGCCTGTGACGCGGTTGAGAGGGGGTCCGATAAACTCATCTTT.

As for this clone: This likely stems from a read error, as it lies one base from a far larger clone. The gene calls are TRDV2 and TRDJ1; 9 bases are a match to TRDD3. Germline-derived CDR1 and CDR2 are GEAIGNYY and EKD. This CDR3 is built from 16 residues. The CDR3 sequence: CACDGLLGEGTDILIF. The CDR3 DNA reads as TGTGCCTGTGACGGACTACTGGGGGAAGGCACCGATATACTCATCTTT.

A note on this clone: A single base is all that separates this from a far larger clone, so a read error is likely. Within the sample, other DNA sequences also encode this same CDR3. CDR3 nucleotide sequence: TGTGCTCTTGGGGAACTACAAGCCTTCCTACCGTGGTGGGGGATTTTCGAGGGAGGAAAACTCATCTTT. Translation: CALGELQAFLPWWGIFEGGKLIF. V usage is TRDV1 and J usage is TRDJ1, with a possible D match to TRDD2 (9 bases). The CDR3 length is 23 residues. CDR1 is TSWWSYY and CDR2 is QGS in the germline V gene. The V and J ends lost 0 bases and 8 bases respectively, with 40 bases between them.

This clone is medium-sized (0.01 to 0.1%). The V and J genes are TRDV2 and TRDJ3, with TRDD3 identical over 11 bases. The CDR3 is 19 residues long. Germline CDR1 reads GEAIGNYY; CDR2 reads EKD. J gave up 1 base and V 0 bases, and 4 bases lay outside the gene matches. Here the CDR3 DNA reads TGTGCCTGTGACACCGTACTGGGGGATAGGTCCTGGGACACCCGACAGATGTTTTTC. It codes for CACDTVLGDRSWDTRQMFF.

The chain has TRDV2 and TRDJ1; 11 nucleotides align to TRDD3. Germline assignment: CDR1 GEAIGNYY and CDR2 EKD. This CDR3 spans 18 amino acids. Trimming cost V 0 bases and J 1 base; bases outside gene matches: 9. CDR3 in amino acids: CACDTVGGGYAVTDKLIF. The CDR3, as DNA: TGTGCCTGTGACACCGTAGGTGGGGGATACGCGGTCACCGATAAACTCATCTTT.

In its sample, this clone is medium-sized (0.01 to 0.1%). The rearrangement joins TRDV1 to TRDJ1; 7 nucleotides agree with TRDD3. The germline CDR1 and CDR2 sequences are TSWWSYY and QGS. V dropped 5 bases and J dropped 0; count of bases not matched to a gene: 12. The CDR3 consists of 17 residues. The CDR3 spells CALGSSTLGAYTDKLIF. Here the CDR3 DNA reads TGTGCTCTTGGGTCCTCTACTCTGGGGGCCTACACCGATAAACTCATCTTT.

In regard to this clone: A read error is likely here: a far larger clone is one base away. The chain uses TRDV1 and TRDJ1, with 9 nucleotides matching TRDD3. The V gene's germline CDR1 is TSWWSYY and CDR2 QGS. The CDR3 extends over 21 amino acids. V dropped 6 bases and J dropped 0; count of bases not matched to a gene: 23. CDR3 sequence reads: CALGAGAFPMYWGRNTDKLIF. The CDR3 coding sequence is TGTGCTCTTGGTGCAGGGGCCTTCCCGATGTACTGGGGGAGAAACACCGATAAACTCATCTTT.

This clone is categorized as medium-sized (0.01 to 0.1%). The chain uses TRDV3 and TRDJ1, with 13 positions matching TRDD3. The CDR3 covers 23 residues. V lost 4 bases, J lost 0 bases, and 29 bases stayed unmatched. Germline lookup yields CDR1 TVYSNPD and CDR2 GDNSRS (reference sequence). Written as DNA, the CDR3 is TGTGCCTGCGTACGATTCCTACGGCCCCTGTACTGGGGGATACGGGCGTACACCGATAAACTCATCTTT. The encoded protein is CACVRFLRPLYWGIRAYTDKLIF.

Details on this clone: A read error likely explains this, since a far larger clone differs by one base. Other DNA sequences in the sample encode the same CDR3. The chain combines TRDV2 with TRDJ1; 7 nucleotides match TRDD3. Germline CDR1 reads GEAIGNYY; CDR2 reads EKD. The CDR3 is made up of 17 amino acids. The CDR3 loop is CACDTLTGEPYTDKLIF. The CDR3 DNA reads as TGTGCCTGTGACACCCTTACTGGGGAGCCGTACACCGATAAACTCATTTTT.

By share of the sample, this clone is medium-sized. J is TRDJ2 and V is TRDV2; TRDD3 is a possible D gene (7 bases). Germline CDR1 is GEAIGNYY and CDR2 is EKD. This CDR3 has 19 amino acids. Trimming removed 2 bases at V and 4 bases at J, with 25 bases between. CDR3 coding DNA: TGTGCCTGTGACAAGGTCCTACGAGGAATTGGGGGAGAGACAGCACAACTCTTCTTT. Protein product: CACDKVLRGIGGETAQLFF.

By frequency in the sample, this clone is medium-sized. V usage is TRDV1 and J usage is TRDJ1, with 8 nucleotides matching TRDD3. Germline trimming cut 1 base from V and 9 bases from J; bases unmatched to any gene: 22. This CDR3 comprises 19 residues. The germline CDR1 and CDR2 sequences are TSWWSYY and QGS. In nucleotides, the CDR3 is TGTGCTCTTGGGGAACAGGCTCCCGGAGTTTCTGTGGGGGATCTTCAACTCATCTTT. Protein: CALGEQAPGVSVGDLQLIF.

By share, this clone counts as medium-sized. The CDR3, as DNA: TGTGCTTATAGGAGCGATTTCCTACCTAATTTCTGGGGGATACGGAGGTACACCGATAAACTCATCTTT. This sequence encodes CAYRSDFLPNFWGIRRYTDKLIF. The V gene is TRAV38-2/DV8, the J gene TRDJ1; TRDD3 aligns across 12 bases. The CDR3 is 23 residues long. V lost 0 bases and J lost 0; bases outside the gene matches: 21. CDR1 and CDR2 from the germline V gene are TSESDYY and QEAYKQQN.

This clone is medium-sized. The chain is built from TRDV2 and TRDJ1; weak D call: TRDD3 (6 bases). The V and J ends lost 0 bases and 0 bases respectively, with 16 bases between them. This CDR3 spans 17 amino acids. The germline gives CDR1 GEAIGNYY, CDR2 EKD. The CDR3 here is CACDTVGATGYTDKLIF. The CDR3 nucleotides are TGTGCCTGTGACACCGTGGGGGCCACGGGCTACACCGATAAACTCATCTTT.

The chain couples TRDV2 to TRDJ1, with 10 positions matching TRDD3. The CDR3 sequence is 20 residues long. In germline, CDR1 is GEAIGNYY, CDR2 EKD. After removal of 1 base from V and 0 bases from J, the junction contained 16 bases not matched to a gene. In DNA, the CDR3 is TGTGCCTGTGACACGCTTTCGGGGACTGGGGGATCAACTTACACCGATAAACTCATCTTT. It yields the protein CACDTLSGTGGSTYTDKLIF.